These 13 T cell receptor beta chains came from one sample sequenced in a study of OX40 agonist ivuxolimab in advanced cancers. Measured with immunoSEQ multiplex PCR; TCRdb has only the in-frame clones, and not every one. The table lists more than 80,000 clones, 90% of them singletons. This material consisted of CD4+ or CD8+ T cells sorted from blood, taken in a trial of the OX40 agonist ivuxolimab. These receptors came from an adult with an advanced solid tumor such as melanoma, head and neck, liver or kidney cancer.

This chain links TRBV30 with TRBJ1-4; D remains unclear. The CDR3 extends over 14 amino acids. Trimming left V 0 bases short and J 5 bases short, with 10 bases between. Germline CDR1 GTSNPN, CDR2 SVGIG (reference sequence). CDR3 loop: CAWSVMAANEKLFF. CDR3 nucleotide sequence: TGTGCCTGGAGTGTGATGGCAGCGAATGAAAAACTGTTTTTT.

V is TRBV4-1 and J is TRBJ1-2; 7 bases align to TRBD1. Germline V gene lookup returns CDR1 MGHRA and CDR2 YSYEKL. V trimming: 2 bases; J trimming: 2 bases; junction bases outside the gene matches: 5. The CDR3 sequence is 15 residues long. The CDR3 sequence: CASSQIMGQNYGYTF. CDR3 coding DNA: TGCGCCAGCAGCCAAATAATGGGACAGAACTATGGCTACACCTTC.

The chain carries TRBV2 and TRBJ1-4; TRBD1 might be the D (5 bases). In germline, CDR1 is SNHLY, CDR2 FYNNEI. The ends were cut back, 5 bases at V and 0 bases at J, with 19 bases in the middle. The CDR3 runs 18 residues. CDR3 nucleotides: TGTGCCAGCAGTTATCCGGGGCCACCCCTTCCAACTAATGAAAAACTGTTTTTT. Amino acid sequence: CASSYPGPPLPTNEKLFF.

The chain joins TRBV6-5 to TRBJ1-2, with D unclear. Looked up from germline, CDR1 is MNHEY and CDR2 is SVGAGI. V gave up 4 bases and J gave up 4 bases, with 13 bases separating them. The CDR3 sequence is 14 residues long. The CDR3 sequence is CASSLGRQPYGYTF. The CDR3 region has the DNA TGTGCCAGCAGTTTAGGCAGGCAACCCTATGGCTACACCTTC.

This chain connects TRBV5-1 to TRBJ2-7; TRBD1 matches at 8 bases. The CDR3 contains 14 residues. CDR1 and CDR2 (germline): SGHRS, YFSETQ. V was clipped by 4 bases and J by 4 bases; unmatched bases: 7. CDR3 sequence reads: CASSLGQDPYEQYF. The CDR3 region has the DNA TGCGCCAGCAGCCTGGGACAGGATCCTTACGAGCAGTACTTC.

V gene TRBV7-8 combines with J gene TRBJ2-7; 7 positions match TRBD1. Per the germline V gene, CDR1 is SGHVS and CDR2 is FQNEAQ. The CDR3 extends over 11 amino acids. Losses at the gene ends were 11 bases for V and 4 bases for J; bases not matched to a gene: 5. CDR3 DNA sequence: TGTGCCGCAGGGGGTAATTACGAGCAGTACTTC. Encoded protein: CAAGGNYEQYF. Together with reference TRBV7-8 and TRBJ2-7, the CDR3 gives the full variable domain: GAGVSQSPRYKVAKRGQDVALRCDPISGHVSLFWYQQALGQGPEFLTYFQNEAQLDKSGLPSDRFFAERPEGSVSTLKIQRTQQEDSAVYLCAAGGNYEQYFGPGTRLTVT.

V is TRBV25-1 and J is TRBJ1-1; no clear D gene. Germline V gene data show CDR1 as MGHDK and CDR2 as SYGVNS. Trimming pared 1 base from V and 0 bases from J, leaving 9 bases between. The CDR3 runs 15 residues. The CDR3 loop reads CASSESTVMNTEAFF. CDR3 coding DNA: TGTGCCAGCAGTGAATCGACCGTCATGAACACTGAAGCTTTCTTT.

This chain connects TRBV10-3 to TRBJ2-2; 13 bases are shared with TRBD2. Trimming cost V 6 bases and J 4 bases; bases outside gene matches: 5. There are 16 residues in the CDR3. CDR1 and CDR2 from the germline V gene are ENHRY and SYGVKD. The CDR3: CAIRGLAGSSTGELFF. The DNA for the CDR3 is TGTGCCATCAGGGGACTAGCGGGGTCCTCCACCGGGGAGCTGTTTTTT.

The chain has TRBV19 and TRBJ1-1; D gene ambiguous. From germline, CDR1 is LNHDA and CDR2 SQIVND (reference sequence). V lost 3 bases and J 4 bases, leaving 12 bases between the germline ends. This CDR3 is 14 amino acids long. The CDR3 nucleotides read TGTGCCAGTAGTATGTTAGAGGGAAGCACTGAAGCTTTCTTT. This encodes CASSMLEGSTEAFF.

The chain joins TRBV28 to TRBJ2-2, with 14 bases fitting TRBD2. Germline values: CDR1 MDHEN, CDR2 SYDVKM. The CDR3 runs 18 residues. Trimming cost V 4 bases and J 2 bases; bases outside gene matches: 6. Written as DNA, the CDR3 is TGTGCCAGCAGTTCCCCGGGACTAGCGGGGGCCAACACCGGGGAGCTGTTTTTT. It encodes CASSSPGLAGANTGELFF.

CDR3 bases: TGTGCCAGCAGTTCACGGGGGGGCCCCTACAATGAGCAGTTCTTC. Translation: CASSSRGGPYNEQFF. The J gene is TRBJ2-1, the V gene TRBV27; 8 bases agree with TRBD2. Germline trimming cut 4 bases from V and 2 bases from J; bases unmatched to any gene: 4. Germline-derived CDR1 and CDR2 are MNHEY and SMNVEV (reference sequence). This CDR3 comprises 15 residues.

This CDR3 is CASSQDERRVLNVSPLHF. CDR3 DNA sequence: TGTGCCAGCAGCCAAGACGAGCGCCGGGTTCTGAATGTTTCACCCCTCCACTTT. V gene TRBV14 combines with J gene TRBJ1-6; D gene unclear. Germline V gene data show CDR1 as SGHDN and CDR2 as FVKESK. CDR3 length: 18 amino acids. The ends were cut back, 0 bases at V and 9 bases at J, with 21 bases in the middle.

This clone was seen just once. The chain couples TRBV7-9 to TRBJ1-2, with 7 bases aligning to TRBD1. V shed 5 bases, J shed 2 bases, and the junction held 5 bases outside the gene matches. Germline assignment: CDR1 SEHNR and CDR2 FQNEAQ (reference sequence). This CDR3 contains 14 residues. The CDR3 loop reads CASSPIQGNYGYTF. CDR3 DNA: TGTGCCAGCAGCCCTATACAGGGGAACTATGGCTACACCTTC.